The 20 T cell receptor beta chains below come from one sample, sequenced in a study of T-cell reconstitution after alpha-beta-depleted transplantation in children. As it was prepared, the TCRbeta library received unique molecular identifiers. TCRdb used MiXCR to reprocess the PCR reads, holding one entry per CDR3 protein. This repertoire shows 450,000 to 600,000 distinct CDR3 sequences, about 10% found once; its top ten account for just over 2%. The starting material was PBMCs, obtained before TCRalphabeta/CD19-depleted stem cell transplant. These receptors all come from a child aged 2-15 years with inherited bone marrow failure, due to receive a stem cell transplant.

This clonotype was picked up many times. This chain links TRBV28 with TRBJ2-2; D remains unclear. V was trimmed by 7 bases and J by 0 bases, leaving 12 bases between them. The CDR3 is 15 residues long. CDR1 is MDHEN, CDR2 SYDVKM, per germline. The CDR3 loop reads CASTWRTSNTGELFF. DNA of the CDR3: TGTGCCAGCACGTGGCGGACCTCGAACACCGGGGAGCTGTTTTTT.

The chain combines TRBV2 with TRBJ2-3, with D unclear. The CDR3 extends over 12 amino acids. V shed 10 bases and J shed 8 bases, with 16 bases lying between them. Per the germline V gene, CDR1 is SNHLY and CDR2 is FYNNEI. The CDR3 nucleotides read TGTGCCATTGACTGGATTAGTGGTACGCAGTATTTT. Translation: CAIDWISGTQYF.

This clonotype was counted only a few times. The chain combines TRBV20-1 with TRBJ1-5; possibly TRBD1 for D (6 bases). This CDR3 is built from 14 residues. The germline V gene has CDR1 DFQATT and CDR2 SNEGSKA (reference sequence). V was clipped by 5 bases and J by 0 bases, with 11 bases between them. The DNA of the CDR3 is TGCAGTGCTGTGGACAGACTTAGCAATCAGCCCCAGCATTTT. It yields the protein CSAVDRLSNQPQHF.

There are many counts of this clonotype. The rearrangement uses TRBV5-1 and TRBJ2-1; D possibly corresponds to TRBD2 (5 bases). The length of the CDR3 is 16 residues. Germline values: CDR1 SGHRS, CDR2 YFSETQ. V shed 4 bases and J shed 0 bases, with 14 bases lying between them. Here the CDR3 reads CASSLTAESSYNEQFF. The CDR3 DNA is TGCGCCAGCAGCCTTACAGCGGAGAGCTCCTACAATGAGCAGTTCTTC.

Remarks on this clonotype: A much larger clone differs from this one at a single base, so this may be a read error. The J gene is TRBJ2-7, the V gene TRBV29-1, with D perhaps being TRBD1 or TRBD2 (5 bases each). Germline CDR1 and CDR2: SQVTM and ANQGSEA. The length of the CDR3 is 11 residues. The CDR3 DNA reads as TGCAGCGTTGACTGGGGGTACGAGCAGCACTTC. Its protein product is CSVDWGYEQHF.

This clonotype was counted at least ten times. V gene TRBV28 combines with J gene TRBJ2-3; 8 bases fit TRBD2. The CDR3 runs 15 residues. Germline V gives CDR1 MDHEN, CDR2 SYDVKM. The V and J ends lost 4 bases and 3 bases, in that order; junction bases with no gene match: 6. CDR3 protein: CASSSPGGRTDTQYF. The CDR3 DNA sequence: TGTGCCAGCAGTTCCCCCGGCGGGAGGACAGATACGCAGTATTTT.

This clonotype turned up a few times. This chain uses TRBV12-3 or TRBV12-4 with TRBJ2-5; 7 bases are a match to TRBD1. The CDR3 length is 15 residues. J gave up 1 base and V 6 bases, and 8 bases lay outside the gene matches. CDR3 region: CASSSGTASQETQYF. Here the CDR3 DNA reads TGTGCCAGCAGCTCGGGGACAGCCTCCCAAGAGACCCAGTACTTC.

This clonotype was seen many times. The chain links TRBV20-1 to TRBJ2-3; 10 positions agree with TRBD2. V shed 0 bases, J shed 4 bases, and the junction held 7 bases outside the gene matches. This CDR3 is built from 16 residues. Germline values: CDR1 DFQATT, CDR2 SNEGSKA (reference sequence). CDR3 loop: CSARDPSGSNADTQYF. Written as DNA, the CDR3 is TGCAGTGCTAGAGACCCTAGCGGGAGTAACGCAGATACGCAGTATTTT.

This clonotype was counted at least ten times. The chain couples TRBV6-1 to TRBJ2-2; 12 bases are a match to TRBD2. In germline, CDR1 is MNHNS, CDR2 SASEGT. V dropped 7 bases and J dropped 6; count of bases not matched to a gene: 3. This CDR3 comprises 14 residues. CDR3 in DNA: TGTGCCAGCAAACTAGCGGGAGGATCCGGGGAGCTGTTTTTT. It translates to CASKLAGGSGELFF.

This clonotype was seen ten or more times. J is TRBJ2-1 and V is TRBV27; either TRBD1 or TRBD2 may fit D (5 bases each). Germline-derived CDR1 and CDR2 are MNHEY and SMNVEV (reference sequence). The V and J ends lost 0 bases and 5 bases respectively, with 8 bases between them. The CDR3 spans 14 residues. CDR3 coding DNA: TGTGCCAGCAGTTTATCCGGGACGAACAATGAGCAGTTCTTC. As protein: CASSLSGTNNEQFF.

The rearrangement joins TRBV5-1 to TRBJ2-7, with 10 bases aligning to TRBD2. Trimming at V came to 0 bases and at J to 6 bases, leaving 6 bases not matched to a gene. Germline V gene data show CDR1 as SGHRS and CDR2 as YFSETQ. The CDR3 covers 15 residues. CDR3 sequence: CASSLAPSGRAEQYF. The CDR3 bases are TGCGCCAGCAGCTTGGCGCCCAGCGGGAGGGCCGAGCAGTACTTC.

This clonotype was counted ten times or more. The V gene is TRBV12-3 or TRBV12-4, the J gene TRBJ1-4; perhaps TRBD1 as D (6 bases). The CDR3 spans 14 residues. Deletions cut 6 bases from V and 8 bases from J, with 16 bases between. The CDR3 region is CASSKSLGGEKLFF. The CDR3 bases are TGTGCCAGCAGCAAGTCCCTCGGGGGCGAAAAACTGTTTTTT.

Regarding this clonotype: Just one base apart from a much larger clone, this may be a read error. This chain links TRBV10-3 with TRBJ1-4; D is possibly TRBD1 (6 bases). CDR1 ENHRY and CDR2 SYGVKD come from the germline V gene. This CDR3 has 18 amino acids. The CDR3 reads CAISETPADSSTNKKLFF. The CDR3 region has the DNA TGTGCCATCAGTGAGACCCCCGCGGACAGCTCAACTAATAAAAAACTGTTTTTT.

At least ten counts were recorded for this clonotype. The chain carries TRBV5-1 and TRBJ2-1; weak D call: TRBD1 (7 bases). Trimming stripped 1 base from V and 1 base from J, with 18 bases between. Germline V lookup: CDR1 SGHRS, CDR2 YFSETQ. This CDR3 has 18 residues. For the CDR3, the DNA is TGCGCCAGCAGCTTGAGCCAGGGGGGCTTTTTTTCCTACAATGAGCAGTTCTTC. This encodes CASSLSQGGFFSYNEQFF.

This clonotype was observed once. The chain couples TRBV7-2 to TRBJ2-3; no definite D call. The CDR3 extends over 14 amino acids. CDR1 is SGHTA, CDR2 FQGNSA, per germline. Between the trimmed V and J ends, which lost 5 bases and 0 bases, there was a span of 9 bases. CDR3 loop: CASSNFISTDTQYF. Here the CDR3 DNA reads TGTGCCAGCAGCAATTTTATCAGCACAGATACGCAGTATTTT.

This clonotype has just a few counts. The J gene is TRBJ1-1, the V gene TRBV27; D call uncertain. The CDR3 sequence is 15 residues long. Germline CDR1 reads MNHEY; CDR2 reads SMNVEV (reference sequence). V shed 2 bases and J shed 3 bases, with 13 bases lying between them. The CDR3 spells CASSLNGERDTEAFF. CDR3 in DNA: TGTGCCAGCAGTTTAAATGGGGAACGGGACACTGAAGCTTTCTTT.

This clonotype was counted ten times or more. The chain uses TRBV5-5 and TRBJ1-2; maybe TRBD1 (6 bases). V was clipped by 0 bases and J by 1 base, with 16 bases between them. The germline V gene has CDR1 SGHKS and CDR2 YYEKEE (reference sequence). This CDR3 contains 17 residues. The CDR3 DNA follows: TGTGCCAGCAGCTTGGATGCAGGGGACGCGGTTAACTATGGCTACACCTTC. Protein: CASSLDAGDAVNYGYTF.

The chain carries TRBV19 and TRBJ2-3; 7 nucleotides match TRBD1. V was clipped by 3 bases and J by 0 bases; unmatched bases: 3. Germline CDR1 LNHDA, CDR2 SQIVND (reference sequence). This CDR3 has 15 amino acids. CDR3 residues: CASSIGQASTDTQYF. Here the CDR3 DNA reads TGTGCCAGTAGTATTGGACAGGCCAGCACAGATACGCAGTATTTT.

This clonotype has ten or more counts. The V call is TRBV11-2, the J call TRBJ2-7, with TRBD2 matching 13 bases. This CDR3 region has 17 residues. Germline CDR1 and CDR2: SGHAT and FQNNGV. With V trimmed by 0 bases and J by 1 base, 3 bases remained unmatched. The CDR3 reads CASSLEPGLAGSYEQYF. The CDR3 bases are TGTGCCAGCAGCTTAGAACCGGGACTAGCGGGATCCTACGAGCAGTACTTC.

This clonotype came up many times. The CDR3: CASSSRGLAAYEQYF. The CDR3 DNA reads TGTGCCAGCAGTTCGAGGGGACTAGCGGCCTACGAGCAGTACTTC. The chain joins TRBV27 to TRBJ2-7, with 11 nucleotides matching TRBD2. The trim removed 4 bases at V and 2 bases at J, leaving 4 bases unmatched. The CDR3 is made up of 15 amino acids. Germline V gives CDR1 MNHEY, CDR2 SMNVEV (reference sequence).